Here is one T cell receptor (beta chain) with its context. Losses at the gene ends were 0 bases for V and 7 bases for J; bases not matched to a gene: 3. The CDR3 totals 13 residues. Germline loops: CDR1 SGHNT, CDR2 YENEEA. Only cases whose brain tissue showed the highest T cell transcript signatures were sequenced. At least one anti-epileptic drug was given before surgery. The table came from immunoSEQ multiplex PCR; TCRdb's copy has only in-frame clones and leaves some out. The sample includes 110,000 or so clones, under 95% of them seen just once. The sample originates from a study of brain T cells in children with intractable seizures.

The source material was peripheral blood, sampled at surgery. This clonotype was obtained from a boy in the first two years of life with hemimegalencephaly and intractable seizures. This chain joins TRBV11-3 and TRBJ2-7, with 7 nucleotides matching TRBD2. The CDR3 spells CASSLDPAGEQYF. CDR3 nucleotide sequence: TGTGCCAGCAGCTTAGACCCAGCGGGAGAGCAGTACTTC.